This T cell receptor (beta chain) was observed in a study of cytomegalovirus exposure and HLA in healthy donors. Study findings and constraints: Other equally common chains were less clonally expanded than HLA-associated TCR beta chains, a later analysis showed.

A note on this clone: Its antigen is unidentified.

Primers included in the PCR were 60 Vbeta and 13 Jbeta primers. TCRdb's table, derived via immunoSEQ multiplex PCR, lists solely in-frame clones and lacks some. The sample includes more than 150,000 clones, 77% of them seen just once. The sample consisted of PBMCs. The clonotype was recovered from a man aged 18 to 30 in good health and CMV-seronegative.

The CDR3 loop reads CASALDRVDYGYTF. In DNA, the CDR3 is TGTGCCAGCGCGCTCGACAGGGTAGACTATGGCTACACCTTC. The chain combines TRBV9 with TRBJ1-2; 7 bases are a match to TRBD1. The CDR3 covers 14 residues. Looked up from germline, CDR1 is SGDLS and CDR2 is YYNGEE. The junction had 9 bases not matched to a gene; V was cut back by 7 bases and J by 3 bases.